This T cell receptor beta chain is from a study of T cell repertoires in cytomegalovirus infection. Overall study: Signatures in public TCR beta sequences pointed to both CMV infection and matching HLA type. Study-level findings and limits: Ex vivo, HLA-C-restricted CMV-specific TCR beta clonotypes prevailed over the rest of the response.

TCRdb used MiXCR to reprocess the reads, holding one entry per CDR3 protein. Of around 430,000 distinct CDR3 sequences in the sample, more than 40% were seen once. Note on this clonotype: What it binds is unknown.

Germline assignment: CDR1 MNHGY and CDR2 SAAAGT. Trimming pared 5 bases from V and 0 bases from J, leaving 14 bases between. The CDR3 extends over 15 amino acids. The TCR sequence derives from a human donor in good health (CMV status not recorded). Some clones in this sample may be carry-over from other donors' samples. The chain joins TRBV6-8 to TRBJ2-7; perhaps D is TRBD1 or TRBD2 (5 bases each). The sequenced sample was cultured PBMCs, obtained from culture after CMV antigen stimulation. The CDR3 here is CASSDGARGSYEQYF. DNA for the CDR3: TGTGCCAGCAGTGACGGGGCACGGGGCTCCTACGAGCAGTACTTC.